The 18 T cell receptor beta chains below were found in one sample sequenced in a study of blood T cell repertoires in COVID-19 (dated by TCRdb to the early 2020s). Receptor libraries were prepared by the immunoSEQ multiplex PCR assay. TCRdb's version of the immuneACCESS table is confined to in-frame rearrangements and falls short of the full clone set. An unresolved V gene accounts for under half of the shortfall where checked; the remainder is of unknown origin. In all, the sample holds under 300,000 clones, and roughly 80% of those were seen once. The ten largest clonotypes hold less than 4% of the sample. Specimen: peripheral blood. These TCRs come from a woman aged 18-29 years with acute or convalescent COVID-19.

The gene calls are TRBV6-4 and TRBJ2-5; no firm D call. The germline V and J ends were trimmed by 3 bases and 7 bases, with 15 bases remaining between them. This CDR3 has 14 residues. Germline V gene sequence: CDR1 MRHNA, CDR2 SNTAGT. CDR3 nucleotides: TGTGCCAGCAGTGAGAGAAACGCCGGCGGGACCCAGTACTTC. Encoded protein: CASSERNAGGTQYF.

This clone has at least ten counts. V gene TRBV7-9 combines with J gene TRBJ2-6; 10 bases fit TRBD1. The V segment lost 5 bases and the J segment 2 bases; nucleotides outside the gene matches: 12. Germline CDR1 is SEHNR and CDR2 is FQNEAQ (reference sequence). This CDR3 has 19 residues. This chain's CDR3 is CASSRPTGTGVAGANVLTF. Written as DNA, the CDR3 is TGTGCCAGCAGCCGCCCTACCGGGACAGGGGTGGCTGGGGCCAACGTCCTGACTTTC.

V gene TRBV7-8 combines with J gene TRBJ2-1; 12 bases fit TRBD2. Trimming cost V 5 bases and J 8 bases; bases outside gene matches: 10. There are 16 residues in the CDR3. Per germline, CDR1 SGHVS and CDR2 FQNEAQ. CDR3: CASSLPSGRAIYEQFF. For the CDR3, the DNA is TGTGCCAGCAGCCTCCCTAGCGGGAGGGCCATCTATGAGCAGTTCTTC.

Worth noting for this clone: A junction end diverges from the germline sequence, so it may reflect a read error. The chain is built from TRBV7-7 and TRBJ2-1; TRBD2 matches at 8 bases. The CDR3 runs to 16 residues. Germline lookup yields CDR1 SSHAT and CDR2 FNYEAQ (reference sequence). The CDR3 region is CASSPAAAGDSNEQFF. In DNA form, the CDR3 reads TGTGCTAGCAGCCCAGCGGCAGCGGGAGACAGCAATGAGCAGTTCTTC.

CDR3 amino acids: CSGSGEGRAETQYF. CDR3 in DNA: TGCAGTGGTAGTGGTGAAGGGCGGGCGGAGACCCAGTACTTC. V and J are TRBV20-1 and TRBJ2-5, with a possible D match to TRBD2 (5 bases). CDR1 and CDR2 (germline): DFQATT, SNEGSKA (reference sequence). The CDR3 runs to 14 residues. V lost 7 bases, J lost 5 bases, and 20 bases lay in between.

J is TRBJ2-1 and V is TRBV12-3 or TRBV12-4; the D is unclear. The CDR3 runs to 13 residues. Trimming pared 7 bases from V and 8 bases from J, leaving 15 bases between. CDR3 sequence: CASTLSGGDEQFF. In DNA, the CDR3 is TGTGCCAGCACCCTCTCTGGCGGTGATGAGCAGTTCTTC.

The chain has TRBV6-6 and TRBJ1-6; 7 bases agree with TRBD1. The CDR3 extends over 14 amino acids. Germline V gives CDR1 MNHNY, CDR2 SVGAGI (reference sequence). Germline trimming cut 8 bases from V and 5 bases from J; bases unmatched to any gene: 6. The CDR3, as DNA: TGTGCCAGCTCCCCGGACAGGAATAATTCACCCCTCCACTTT. Protein: CASSPDRNNSPLHF.

The V call is TRBV18, the J call TRBJ1-5, with TRBD1 matching over 7 bases. V gave up 6 bases and J gave up 8 bases; unmatched junction bases: 13. The germline gives CDR1 KGHSH, CDR2 LQKENI. This CDR3 is 15 amino acids long. The CDR3 DNA sequence: TGTGCCAGCTCTATAGGACAGGCTGGATCAGAGCCCCAGCATTTT. Encoded protein: CASSIGQAGSEPQHF.

The gene calls are TRBV4-2 and TRBJ2-1; D is undetermined. Germline CDR1 and CDR2: LGHNA and YNFKEQ. Trimming removed 0 bases from V and 8 bases from J, with 8 bases in between. This CDR3 is built from 13 residues. CDR3 DNA: TGTGCCAGCAGCCAAGAGGGCCGTGATGAGCAGTTCTTC. Translating gives CASSQEGRDEQFF.

The rearrangement joins TRBV6-5 to TRBJ2-3; D is unclear. The CDR3 loop spans 14 amino acids. V was pared by 5 bases and J by 1 base, with 10 bases between. Germline V gene lookup returns CDR1 MNHEY and CDR2 SVGAGI. The CDR3 spells CASSLMGGTDTQYF. The DNA for the CDR3 is TGTGCCAGCAGTCTTATGGGCGGCACAGATACGCAGTATTTT.

The rearrangement uses TRBV7-2 and TRBJ2-5, with 7 bases that match TRBD2. Per the germline V gene, CDR1 is SGHTA and CDR2 is FQGNSA. V was pared by 1 base and J by 0 bases, with 11 bases of the junction left unmatched. The length of the CDR3 is 18 residues. CDR3 DNA: TGTGCCAGCAGCTTAGGATCCCTAGCGGTTGGGTACCAAGAGACCCAGTACTTC. This translates into CASSLGSLAVGYQETQYF. The full variable domain, rest sourced from reference TRBV7-2 and TRBJ2-5, is GAGVSQSPSNKVTEKGKDVELRCDPISGHTALYWYRQSLGQGLEFLIYFQGNSAPDKSGLPSDRFSAERTGGSVSTLTIQRTQQEDSAVYLCASSLGSLAVGYQETQYFGPGTRLLVL.

The table lists this clone with a count of one. V is TRBV3-1 (or the pseudogene TRBV3-2) and J is TRBJ2-5; 15 nucleotides agree with TRBD2. The J segment lost 2 bases and the V segment lost 5 bases, leaving 0 bases of the junction unmatched. Germline V gene lookup returns CDR1 LGHDT and CDR2 YNNKEL (reference sequence). This CDR3 has 15 residues. The DNA for the CDR3 is TGTGCCAGCAGCGGACTAGCGGGAGGGCAAGAGACCCAGTACTTC. As protein: CASSGLAGGQETQYF.

This chain uses TRBV7-8 with TRBJ1-1, with D unresolved. Trimming removed 1 base from V and 7 bases from J, with 10 bases in between. The CDR3 is 13 residues long. Germline CDR1 SGHVS, CDR2 FQNEAQ. Here the CDR3 reads CASSLVRQSEAFF. The CDR3 DNA reads as TGTGCCAGCAGCTTAGTGAGGCAGAGTGAAGCTTTCTTT.

This clone was counted once. The chain employs TRBV2 and TRBJ2-7, with D perhaps TRBD1 (6 bases). CDR3 length: 16 residues. V shed 6 bases and J shed 0 bases, with 18 bases lying between them. Germline CDR1 SNHLY, CDR2 FYNNEI. The CDR3 loop is CASSGQTGSISYEQYF. CDR3 sequence (DNA): TGTGCCAGCAGCGGACAGACAGGTTCCATCTCCTACGAGCAGTACTTC.

V usage is TRBV3-1 (or the pseudogene TRBV3-2) and J usage is TRBJ1-6; TRBD1 is a possible D gene (6 bases). The CDR3 totals 17 residues. Trimming pared 0 bases from V and 1 base from J, leaving 10 bases between. Germline CDR1 and CDR2: LGHDT and YNNKEL (reference sequence). CDR3 bases: TGTGCCAGCAGCCAAGATGGGGGGGCTTCCTATAATTCACCCCTCCACTTT. It translates to CASSQDGGASYNSPLHF.

This rearrangement joins TRBV7-9 to TRBJ1-2; perhaps TRBD1 as D (5 bases). The CDR3 extends over 13 amino acids. Trimming stripped 2 bases from V and 8 bases from J, with 12 bases between. Germline CDR1 reads SEHNR; CDR2 reads FQNEAQ (reference sequence). CDR3 coding DNA: TGTGCCAGCAGCTTATCCCAGGGCGGCGGCTACACCTTC. Residues: CASSLSQGGGYTF.

The chain carries TRBV14 and TRBJ2-3; TRBD1 matches at 12 bases. V trimming: 3 bases; J trimming: 5 bases; junction bases outside the gene matches: 3. This CDR3 spans 15 amino acids. Germline-derived CDR1 and CDR2 are SGHDN and FVKESK. The CDR3 region is CASSHRDRGQDTQYF. The CDR3 nucleotides read TGTGCCAGCAGCCATCGGGACAGGGGGCAAGATACGCAGTATTTT. Full variable domain (missing parts from reference TRBV14 and TRBJ2-3): EAGVTQFPSHSVIEKGQTVTLRCDPISGHDNLYWYRRVMGKEIKFLLHFVKESKQDESGMPNNRFLAERTGGTYSTLKVQPAELEDSGVYFCASSHRDRGQDTQYFGPGTRLTVL.

V usage is TRBV28 and J usage is TRBJ1-2; TRBD1 aligns across 12 bases. The CDR3 contains 14 residues. Germline V CDR1 and CDR2: MDHEN, SYDVKM. V lost 8 bases and J lost 7; bases outside the gene matches: 8. The DNA of the CDR3 is TGTGCCAGCCTAACGGGACAGGGGGCGGGTGGCTACACCTTC. This sequence encodes CASLTGQGAGGYTF.